These T cell receptor beta chains were read from a single sample in a study of T-cell reconstitution after alpha-beta-depleted transplantation in children. MiXCR was run by TCRdb on the PCR reads, yielding one entry per CDR3 protein. The table lists a few hundred thousand distinct CDR3 sequences, 7.5% to 10% of them singletons. Here the sequenced sample was PBMCs from the stem cell graft donor, taken from the stem cell graft. These receptors were taken from a human donor who donated a stem cell graft to a child with SCID. Each CDR3 is given with its conserved first and last residue. The order of the fields is V gene, clone size, J gene, D gene, CDR3 length, CDR3 protein, CDR3 DNA. The D gene is left open where the match is weak. The size field reads once, few, many or a size class.

TRBV5-5	many	TRBJ2-1	TRBD2	17	CASSLFPIRGGHNEQFF	TGTGCCAGCAGCTTGTTCCCCATACGGGGGGGTCACAATGAGCAGTTCTTC
TRBV4-2	many	TRBJ2-7	TRBD2	16	CASSQDGWEGSYEQYF	TGTGCCAGCAGCCAAGATGGGTGGGAGGGGAGCTACGAGCAGTACTTC
TRBV20-1	many	TRBJ2-5	TRBD1	15	CSARDVTGKGETQYF	TGCAGTGCTAGAGATGTGACAGGGAAGGGGGAGACCCAGTACTTC
TRBV2	many	TRBJ1-1	TRBD1	13	CASRDRANTEAFF	TGTGCCAGCAGGGACAGGGCGAACACTGAAGCTTTCTTT
TRBV7-8	many	TRBJ2-3	NA	15	CASSLAGGTIDTQYF	TGTGCCAGCAGCTTAGCCGGAGGGACAATTGATACGCAGTATTTT
TRBV10-1	many	TRBJ2-7	NA	13	CASSVDGNYEQYF	TGCGCCAGCAGTGTGGACGGAAACTACGAGCAGTACTTC
TRBV5-1	many	TRBJ2-1	TRBD1	14	CASSAYDRDNEQFF	TGCGCCAGCAGCGCCTACGACAGGGACAATGAGCAGTTCTTC
TRBV19	few	TRBJ2-7	NA	15	CASSMGPGGPYEQYF	TGTGCCAGTAGTATGGGTCCAGGGGGGCCCTACGAGCAGTACTTC
TRBV6-5	many	TRBJ2-7	NA	15	CASSYPNRDTYEQYF	TGTGCCAGCAGTTACCCTAACAGGGATACGTACGAGCAGTACTTC
TRBV5-1	many	TRBJ1-3	NA	16	CASSTTGTASGNTIYF	TGCGCCAGCAGCACCACCGGGACGGCCTCTGGAAACACCATATATTTT